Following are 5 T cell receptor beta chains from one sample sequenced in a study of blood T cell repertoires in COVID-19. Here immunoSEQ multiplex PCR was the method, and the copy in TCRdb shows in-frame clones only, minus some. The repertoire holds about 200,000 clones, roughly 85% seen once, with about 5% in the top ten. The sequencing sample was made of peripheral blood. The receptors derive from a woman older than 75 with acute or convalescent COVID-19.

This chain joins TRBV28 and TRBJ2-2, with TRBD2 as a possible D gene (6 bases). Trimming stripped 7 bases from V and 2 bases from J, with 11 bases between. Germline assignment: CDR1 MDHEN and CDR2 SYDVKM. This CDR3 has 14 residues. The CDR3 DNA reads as TGTGCCAGCATTTGGGGAGGAAACACCGGGGAGCTGTTTTTT. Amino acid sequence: CASIWGGNTGELFF.

The CDR3 sequence is CATSEPGLAGNEQFF. The CDR3 nucleotides read TGTGCCACCAGTGAGCCGGGACTAGCGGGAAATGAGCAGTTCTTC. The chain links TRBV24-1 to TRBJ2-1; TRBD2 agrees at 13 bases. The CDR3 runs 15 residues. With 4 bases clipped from V and 7 bases from J, the junction kept 3 bases outside the gene matches. The germline V gene has CDR1 KGHDR and CDR2 SFDVKD.

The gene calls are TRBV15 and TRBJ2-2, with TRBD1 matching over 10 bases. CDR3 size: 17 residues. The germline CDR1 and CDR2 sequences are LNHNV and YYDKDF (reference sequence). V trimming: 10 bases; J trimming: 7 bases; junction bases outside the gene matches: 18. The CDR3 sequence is CAIPGTGAPEFGGELFF. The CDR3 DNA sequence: TGTGCCATCCCCGGGACAGGGGCCCCCGAATTTGGCGGGGAGCTGTTTTTT.

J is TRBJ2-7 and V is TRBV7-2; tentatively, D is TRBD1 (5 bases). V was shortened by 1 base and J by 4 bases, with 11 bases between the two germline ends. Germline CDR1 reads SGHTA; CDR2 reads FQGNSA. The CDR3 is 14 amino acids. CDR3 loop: CASSLGVGVYEQYF. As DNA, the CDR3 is TGTGCCAGCAGCTTAGGGGTAGGGGTTTACGAGCAGTACTTC.

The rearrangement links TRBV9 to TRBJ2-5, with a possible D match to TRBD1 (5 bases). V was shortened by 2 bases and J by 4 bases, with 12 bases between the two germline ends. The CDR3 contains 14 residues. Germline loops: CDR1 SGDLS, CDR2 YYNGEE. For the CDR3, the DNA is TGTGCCAGCAGCGTGGGGCAGGCTGGAGAGACCCAGTACTTC. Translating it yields CASSVGQAGETQYF.